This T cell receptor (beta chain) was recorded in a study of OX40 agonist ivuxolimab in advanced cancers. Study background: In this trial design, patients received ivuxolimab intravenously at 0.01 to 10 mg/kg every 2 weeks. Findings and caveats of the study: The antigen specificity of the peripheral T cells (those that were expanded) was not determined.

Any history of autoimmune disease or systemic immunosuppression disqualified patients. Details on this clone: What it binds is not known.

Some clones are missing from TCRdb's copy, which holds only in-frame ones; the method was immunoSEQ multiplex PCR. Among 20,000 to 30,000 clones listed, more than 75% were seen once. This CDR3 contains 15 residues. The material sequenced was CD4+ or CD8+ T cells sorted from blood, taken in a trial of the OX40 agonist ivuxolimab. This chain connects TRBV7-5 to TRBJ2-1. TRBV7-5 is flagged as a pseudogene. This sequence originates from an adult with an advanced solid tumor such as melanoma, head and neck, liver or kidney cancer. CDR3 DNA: TGTGTCAGAAGCCCCCGGATGAGCCCTCCCAATGAGCAGTTCTTC. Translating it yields CVRSPRMSPPNEQFF.